This TCR beta chain was observed in a study of T cell repertoires in urothelial bladder cancer. This clone was detected only a few times. Produced via immunoSEQ multiplex PCR; TCRdb's table is partial and in-frame only. The sample includes fewer than 15,000 clones, 66% of them seen just once. The sample consisted of tumor-infiltrating cells from bladder cancer. The TCR was taken from a human donor with urothelial carcinoma.

As DNA, the CDR3 is TGTGCCAGTAGTATAACAGGGGACAATCAGCCCCAGCATTTT. It translates to CASSITGDNQPQHF. V usage is TRBV19 and J usage is TRBJ1-5; 7 positions match TRBD1. This CDR3 has 14 amino acids. Unmatched junction bases numbered 1, after V lost 2 bases and J lost 3 bases. Germline CDR1 LNHDA, CDR2 SQIVND (reference sequence).